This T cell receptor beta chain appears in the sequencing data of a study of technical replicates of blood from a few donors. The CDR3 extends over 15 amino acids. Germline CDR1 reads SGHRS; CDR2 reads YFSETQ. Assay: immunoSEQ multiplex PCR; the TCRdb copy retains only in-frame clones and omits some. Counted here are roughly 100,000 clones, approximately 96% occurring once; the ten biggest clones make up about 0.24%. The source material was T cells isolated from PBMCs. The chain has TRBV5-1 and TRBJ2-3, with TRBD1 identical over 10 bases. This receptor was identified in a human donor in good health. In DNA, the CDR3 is TGCGCAGTCCGGACAGGGGGGCATAGCACAGATACGCAGTATTTT. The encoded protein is CAVRTGGHSTDTQYF.